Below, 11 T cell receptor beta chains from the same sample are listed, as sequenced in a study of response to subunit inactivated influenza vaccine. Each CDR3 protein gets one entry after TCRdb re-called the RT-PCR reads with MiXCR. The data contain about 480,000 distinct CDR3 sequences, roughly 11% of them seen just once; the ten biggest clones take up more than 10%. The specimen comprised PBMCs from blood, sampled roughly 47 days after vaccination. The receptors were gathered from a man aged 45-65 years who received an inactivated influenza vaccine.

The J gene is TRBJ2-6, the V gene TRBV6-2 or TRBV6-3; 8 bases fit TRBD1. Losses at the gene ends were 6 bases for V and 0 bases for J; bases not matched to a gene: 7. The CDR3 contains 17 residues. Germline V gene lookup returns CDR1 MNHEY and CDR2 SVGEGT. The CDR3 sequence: CASRKTGATSGANVLTF. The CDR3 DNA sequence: TGTGCCAGCAGGAAGACAGGGGCTACCTCTGGGGCCAACGTCCTGACTTTC.

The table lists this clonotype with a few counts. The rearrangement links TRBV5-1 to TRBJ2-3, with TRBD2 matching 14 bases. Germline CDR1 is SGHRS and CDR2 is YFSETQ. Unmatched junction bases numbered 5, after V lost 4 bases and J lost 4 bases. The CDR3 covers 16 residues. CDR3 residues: CASSLGTSGSADTQYF. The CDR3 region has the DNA TGCGCCAGCAGCCTCGGGACTAGCGGGAGTGCAGATACGCAGTATTTT.

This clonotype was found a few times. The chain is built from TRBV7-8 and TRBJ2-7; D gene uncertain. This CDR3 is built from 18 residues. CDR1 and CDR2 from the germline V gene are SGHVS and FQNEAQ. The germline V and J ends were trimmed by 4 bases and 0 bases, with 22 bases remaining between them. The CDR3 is CASSSRTVGSRSSYEQYF. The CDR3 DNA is TGTGCCAGCAGCTCCCGTACCGTTGGCAGCCGATCCTCCTACGAGCAGTACTTC.

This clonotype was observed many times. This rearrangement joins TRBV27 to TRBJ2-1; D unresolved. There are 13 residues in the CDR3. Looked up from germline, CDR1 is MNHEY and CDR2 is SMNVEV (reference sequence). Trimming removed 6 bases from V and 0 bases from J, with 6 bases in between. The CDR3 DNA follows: TGTGCCAGCAGCTTAAGCTCCTACAATGAGCAGTTCTTC. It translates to CASSLSSYNEQFF.

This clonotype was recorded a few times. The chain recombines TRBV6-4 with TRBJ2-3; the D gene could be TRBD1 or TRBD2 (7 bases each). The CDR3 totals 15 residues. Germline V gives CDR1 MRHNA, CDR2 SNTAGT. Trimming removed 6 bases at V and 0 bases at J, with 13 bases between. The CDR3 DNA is TGTGCCAGCAGACCCAGGGGGGGTAGCACAGATACGCAGTATTTT. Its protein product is CASRPRGGSTDTQYF.

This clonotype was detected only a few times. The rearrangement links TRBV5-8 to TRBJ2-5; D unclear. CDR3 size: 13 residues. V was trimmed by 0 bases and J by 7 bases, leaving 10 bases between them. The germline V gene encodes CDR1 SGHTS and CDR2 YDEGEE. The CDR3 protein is CASSLVARGTQYF. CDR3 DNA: TGTGCCAGCAGCTTGGTCGCCCGCGGGACCCAGTACTTC. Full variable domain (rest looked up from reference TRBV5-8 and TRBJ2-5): EAGVTQSPTHLIKTRGQQATLRCSPISGHTSVYWYQQALGLGLQFLLWYDEGEERNRGNFPPRFSGRQFPNYSSELNVNALELEDSALYLCASSLVARGTQYFGPGTRLLVL.

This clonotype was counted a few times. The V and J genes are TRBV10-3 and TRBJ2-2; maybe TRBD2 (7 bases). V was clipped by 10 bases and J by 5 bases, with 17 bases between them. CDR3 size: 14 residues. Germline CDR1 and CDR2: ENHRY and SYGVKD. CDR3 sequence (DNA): TGTGCCACCAAAGACGGGGGGCCTACCGGGGAGCTGTTTTTT. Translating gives CATKDGGPTGELFF.

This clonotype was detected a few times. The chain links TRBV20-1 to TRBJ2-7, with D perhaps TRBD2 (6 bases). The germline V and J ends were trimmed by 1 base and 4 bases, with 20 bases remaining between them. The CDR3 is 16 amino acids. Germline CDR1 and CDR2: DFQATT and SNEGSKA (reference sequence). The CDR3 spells CSARGPLVGGGYEQYF. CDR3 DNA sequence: TGCAGTGCTAGAGGGCCTCTAGTGGGAGGTGGTTACGAGCAGTACTTC.

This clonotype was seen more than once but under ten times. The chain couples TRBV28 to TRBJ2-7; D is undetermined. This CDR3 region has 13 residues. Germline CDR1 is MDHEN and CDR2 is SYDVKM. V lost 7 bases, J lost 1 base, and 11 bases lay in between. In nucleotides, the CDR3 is TGTGCCAGCAACTCCGAGAATTCCTACGAGCAGTACTTC. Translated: CASNSENSYEQYF.

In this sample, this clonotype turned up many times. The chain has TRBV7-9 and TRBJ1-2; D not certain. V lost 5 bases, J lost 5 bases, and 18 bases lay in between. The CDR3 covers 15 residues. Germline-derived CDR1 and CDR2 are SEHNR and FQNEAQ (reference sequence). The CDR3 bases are TGTGCCAGCAGCCCCCCCATCCGAGTAGGGTATGGCTACACCTTC. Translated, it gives CASSPPIRVGYGYTF.

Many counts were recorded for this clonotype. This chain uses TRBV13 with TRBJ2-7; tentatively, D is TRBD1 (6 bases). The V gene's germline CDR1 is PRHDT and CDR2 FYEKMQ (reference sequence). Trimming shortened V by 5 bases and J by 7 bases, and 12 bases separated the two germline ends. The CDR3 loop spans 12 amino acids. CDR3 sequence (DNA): TGTGCCAGCAGCGTACAGGGTAAGGAGCAGTACTTC. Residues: CASSVQGKEQYF.